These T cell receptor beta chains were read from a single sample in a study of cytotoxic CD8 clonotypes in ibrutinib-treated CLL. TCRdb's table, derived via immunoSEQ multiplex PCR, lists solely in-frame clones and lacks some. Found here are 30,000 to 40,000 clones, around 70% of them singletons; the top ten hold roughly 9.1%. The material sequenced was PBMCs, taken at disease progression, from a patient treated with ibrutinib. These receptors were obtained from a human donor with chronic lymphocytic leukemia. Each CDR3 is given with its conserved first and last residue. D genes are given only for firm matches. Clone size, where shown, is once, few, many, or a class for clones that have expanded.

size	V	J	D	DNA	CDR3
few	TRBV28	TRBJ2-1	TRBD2	TGTGCCAGCCTCCACAGGCGACTAGCGCCTGAGCAGTTCTTC	CASLHRRLAPEQFF
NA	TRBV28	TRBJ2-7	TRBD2	TGTGCCACCGGGGGGGGGTTCTACGAGCAGTACTTC	CATGGGFYEQYF
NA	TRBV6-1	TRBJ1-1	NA	TGTGCCAGCAGTGAAAGACCTATACAGCTCATGAACACTGAAGCTTTCTTT	CASSERPIQLMNTEAFF
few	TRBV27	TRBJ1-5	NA	TGTGCCAGCAGTCCAGAAATCCCACCCTCCGCTCAGCCCCAGCATTTT	CASSPEIPPSAQPQHF
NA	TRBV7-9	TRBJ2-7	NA	TGTGCCAGCAGCTCAGCAGGAATTCCCGCCTCCTACGAGCAGTACTTC	CASSSAGIPASYEQYF
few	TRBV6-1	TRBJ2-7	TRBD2	TGTGCCAGCAGTGAGGCTAGCGGAGCCTTCTACGAGCAGTACTTC	CASSEASGAFYEQYF
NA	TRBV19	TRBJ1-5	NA	TGTGCCACTACCGACCTCCCGAACAGCAATCAGCCCCAGCATTTT	CATTDLPNSNQPQHF
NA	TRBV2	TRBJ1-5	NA	TGTGCCAGCAGCCCGGGACAATCAGGTGAACAGCCCCAGCATTTT	CASSPGQSGEQPQHF
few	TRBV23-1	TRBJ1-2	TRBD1	TGCGCCAGCAGACCACAGGGGGCGCAGCCTGGCTACACCTTC	CASRPQGAQPGYTF
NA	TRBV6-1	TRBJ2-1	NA	TGTGCCAGCAGTCCCCATACCTACAATGAGCAGTTCTTC	CASSPHTYNEQFF
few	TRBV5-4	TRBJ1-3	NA	TGTGCCAGCAGCTTAGAGAGCGCGAACACCATATATTTT	CASSLESANTIYF